This T cell receptor beta chain was retrieved from a study of T-cell reconstitution after alpha-beta-depleted transplantation in children. Whole-study findings and limits: Counts and diversity of T cells one year after transplant came mostly from newly produced T cells. Reportedly, alpha-beta T cells present about two months post-transplant originated from several hundred expanded clones of graft origin. There were some patients whose high TCRbeta diversity at day 60 came from surviving recipient T cells and thymic progenitors.

A remark on this clonotype: Its specificity is not known.

The authors prepared the TCRbeta library with unique molecular identifiers. TCRdb re-derived calls from the PCR reads in MiXCR, one entry per CDR3 protein. The sample consists of about 610,000 distinct CDR3 sequences, 25% to 30% of them appearing once. The CDR3 spans 11 residues. Germline CDR1 reads DFQATT; CDR2 reads SNEGSKA (reference sequence). V gave up 0 bases and J gave up 5 bases, with 3 bases separating them. The chain carries TRBV20-1 and TRBJ2-3; no clear D. The receptor's source is a boy in the first two years of life with Wiskott-Aldrich syndrome, due to receive a stem cell transplant. Source: PBMCs, taken before TCRalphabeta/CD19-depleted stem cell transplant. CDR3 bases: TGCAGTGCTAGAGATCTAGATACGCAGTATTTT. Translated, it gives CSARDLDTQYF.